This T cell receptor beta chain is from a study of blood T cells in healthy people across ages. General study findings and limits: Changes in expanded clonotypes were possibly confounded, as the CMV status of donors was unknown.

Trimming at V came to 6 bases and at J to 0 bases, leaving 5 bases not matched to a gene. This CDR3 is 15 amino acids long. The donors, aged roughly 6 to 100, were healthy Caucasians from Russia. Using a J-beta primer mix together with a sample-barcoded 5' primer, a second PCR was run for roughly 6 to 11 cycles. Each CDR3 protein gets one entry after TCRdb re-called the 5' RACE reads with MiXCR. The sample contains 780,000 or so distinct CDR3 sequences, about 56% of which appear only once. A word on this clonotype: Its antigen remains unidentified.

The sequenced sample was blood. This sequence originates from a man aged 40-49 years in good health. The rearrangement links TRBV12-3 or TRBV12-4 to TRBJ1-5, with 7 nucleotides matching TRBD1. The CDR3 loop reads CASSQGQASNQPQHF. CDR3 nucleotide sequence: TGTGCCAGCAGCCAAGGACAGGCTAGCAATCAGCCCCAGCATTTT.